One sample yielded the 7 T cell receptor beta chains listed below, sequenced in a study of blood T cell repertoires in COVID-19. Sequencing used immunoSEQ multiplex PCR; TCRdb keeps in-frame clones, though not all of them. The top ten clones hold 0.85% to 1% of a sample with about 100,000 clones, approximately 91% of them seen once. Source material: peripheral blood. The receptors come from a man aged 55 to 70 with acute or convalescent COVID-19.

Here the CDR3 reads CASSFESRGLLFF. DNA of the CDR3: TGTGCCAGCAGTTTTGAGTCAAGAGGGCTCCTGTTTTTT. This chain links TRBV28 with TRBJ2-2; possibly TRBD2 for D (5 bases). V gave up 3 bases and J gave up 14 bases, with 16 bases separating them. Looked up from germline, CDR1 is MDHEN and CDR2 is SYDVKM. CDR3 length: 13 residues.

The V gene is TRBV27, the J gene TRBJ2-1; 16 bases line up with TRBD2. The CDR3 totals 19 residues. J gave up 4 bases and V 1 base, and 7 bases lay outside the gene matches. CDR1 and CDR2 (germline): MNHEY, SMNVEV (reference sequence). The CDR3 is CASSLWSGLAGGLYNEQFF. CDR3 DNA: TGTGCCAGCAGTTTATGGTCGGGACTAGCGGGAGGGCTTTACAATGAGCAGTTCTTC.

This chain uses TRBV5-1 with TRBJ1-3; unclear D gene. V lost 0 bases to trimming and J lost 5 bases, with 15 bases between them. Germline V gives CDR1 SGHRS, CDR2 YFSETQ. The CDR3 length is 16 residues. Here the CDR3 DNA reads TGCGCCAGCAGCTTGGCGGCGCAGGTCGGCCGAAACACCATATATTTT. This sequence encodes CASSLAAQVGRNTIYF.

The rearrangement joins TRBV28 to TRBJ1-2; weak D call: TRBD1 (5 bases). The CDR3 runs 15 residues. From germline, CDR1 is MDHEN and CDR2 SYDVKM. Trimming cost V 6 bases and J 0 bases, with 14 bases left between them. CDR3 DNA sequence: TGTGCCAGCAGCCCCGGCCTCAGGGCTAACTATGGCTACACCTTC. It yields the protein CASSPGLRANYGYTF.

This chain joins TRBV5-1 and TRBJ1-2; the D is unclear. The germline V gene encodes CDR1 SGHRS and CDR2 YFSETQ. The CDR3 totals 12 residues. V lost 2 bases and J 1 base, leaving 3 bases between the germline ends. CDR3 loop: CASSFNNYGYTF. The CDR3 nucleotides are TGCGCCAGCAGCTTTAATAACTATGGCTACACCTTC.

The chain combines TRBV11-3 with TRBJ2-1; possibly TRBD2 for D (6 bases). The germline V gene has CDR1 SGHNT and CDR2 YENEEA. There are 16 residues in the CDR3. The V end was cut by 5 bases, the J end by 7 bases, with 21 bases between. The CDR3 nucleotides are TGTGCCAGCAGCACACGGGGCGGCGGGGCGAGGAATGAGCAGTTCTTC. Its protein is CASSTRGGGARNEQFF.

The genes are TRBV15 and TRBJ2-2; 7 bases align to TRBD1. V lost 5 bases, J lost 8 bases, and 11 bases stayed unmatched. CDR1 LNHNV and CDR2 YYDKDF come from the germline V gene (reference sequence). This CDR3 is built from 15 residues. This CDR3 is CATSLRTGWDGELFF. The CDR3 bases are TGTGCCACCAGCCTTAGGACAGGCTGGGATGGGGAGCTGTTTTTT. Filled out from reference TRBV15 and TRBJ2-2, the complete variable domain reads DAMVIQNPRYQVTQFGKPVTLSCSQTLNHNVMYWYQQKSSQAPKLLFHYYDKDFNNEADTPDNFQSRRPNTSFCFLDIRSPGLGDTAMYLCATSLRTGWDGELFFGEGSRLTVL.